This T cell receptor (beta chain) was identified during a study of blood T cell repertoires in COVID-19. Turning to the study itself: The United States, Italy and Spain provided the acute and convalescent COVID-19 samples. From T cells, B-cell-depleted T cells, or PBMCs came the material, which was cDNA or gDNA.

Deletions cut 3 bases from V and 5 bases from J, with 19 bases between. Germline V CDR1 and CDR2: SNHLY, FYNNEI. The CDR3 covers 16 residues. This clone turned up a few times. In the authors' methods: Using reference gene primer amplification, nucleated cell counts were estimated. Assay: immunoSEQ multiplex PCR; the TCRdb copy retains only in-frame clones and omits some. V, J and clone size are taken as reported in that table, and D and trimming were inferred from the DNA itself. The sample has tens of thousands of clones, around 82% seen once; the top ten hold 7% to 8.5%. The sequenced material came from peripheral blood. This sequence originates from a man in his forties with acute or convalescent COVID-19. The chain employs TRBV2 and TRBJ1-2; a possible D gene is TRBD1 (6 bases). In DNA form, the CDR3 reads TGTGCCAGCAGTGATCCCCTACAGGGTTACGTGTATGGCTACACCTTC. Protein product: CASSDPLQGYVYGYTF.